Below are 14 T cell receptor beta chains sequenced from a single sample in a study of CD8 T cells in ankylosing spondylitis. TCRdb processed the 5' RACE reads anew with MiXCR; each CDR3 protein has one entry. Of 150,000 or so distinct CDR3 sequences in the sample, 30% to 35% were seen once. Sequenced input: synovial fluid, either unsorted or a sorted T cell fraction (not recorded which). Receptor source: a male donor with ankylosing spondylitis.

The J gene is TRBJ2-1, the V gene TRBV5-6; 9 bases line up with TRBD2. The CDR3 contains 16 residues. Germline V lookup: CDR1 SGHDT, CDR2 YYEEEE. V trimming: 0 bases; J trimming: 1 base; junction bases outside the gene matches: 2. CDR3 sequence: CASSLGLAESYNEQFF. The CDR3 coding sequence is TGTGCCAGCAGCTTGGGACTAGCGGAGTCCTACAATGAGCAGTTCTTC.

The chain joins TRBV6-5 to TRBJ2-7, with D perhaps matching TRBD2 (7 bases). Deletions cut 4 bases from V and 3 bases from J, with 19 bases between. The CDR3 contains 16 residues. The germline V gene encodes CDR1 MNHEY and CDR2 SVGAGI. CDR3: CASSSRLGGAHYEQYF. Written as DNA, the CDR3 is TGTGCCAGCAGTTCCCGGTTGGGGGGGGCACACTACGAGCAGTACTTC.

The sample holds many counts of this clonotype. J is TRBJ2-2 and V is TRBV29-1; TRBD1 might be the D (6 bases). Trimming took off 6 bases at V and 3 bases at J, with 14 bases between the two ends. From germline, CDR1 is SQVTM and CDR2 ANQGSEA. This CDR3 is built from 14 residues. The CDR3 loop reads CSVVRDIHTGELFF. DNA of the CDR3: TGCAGCGTAGTCCGGGACATTCACACCGGGGAGCTGTTTTTT.

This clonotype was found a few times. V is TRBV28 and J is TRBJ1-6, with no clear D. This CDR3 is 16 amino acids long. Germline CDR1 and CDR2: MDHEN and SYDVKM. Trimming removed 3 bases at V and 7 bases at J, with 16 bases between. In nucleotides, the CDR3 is TGTGCCAGCAGTTTTTACGAGGGTCTGGGGAATTCACCCCTCCACTTT. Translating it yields CASSFYEGLGNSPLHF.

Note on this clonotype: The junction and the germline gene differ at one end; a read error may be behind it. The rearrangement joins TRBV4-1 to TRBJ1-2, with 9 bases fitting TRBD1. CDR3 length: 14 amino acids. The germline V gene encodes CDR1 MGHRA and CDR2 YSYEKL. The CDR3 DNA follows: TGCGCCAGCAGCCAAGAGGACAGGGGAGGTGGCTACACCTTT. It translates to CASSQEDRGGGYTF.

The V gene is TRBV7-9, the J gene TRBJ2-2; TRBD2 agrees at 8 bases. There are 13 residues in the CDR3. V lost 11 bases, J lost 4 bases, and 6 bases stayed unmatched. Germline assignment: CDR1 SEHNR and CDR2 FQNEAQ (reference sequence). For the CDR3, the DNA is TGTGCCGCTCCTAGCGGGTTCACCGGGGAGCTGTTTTTT. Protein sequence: CAAPSGFTGELFF.

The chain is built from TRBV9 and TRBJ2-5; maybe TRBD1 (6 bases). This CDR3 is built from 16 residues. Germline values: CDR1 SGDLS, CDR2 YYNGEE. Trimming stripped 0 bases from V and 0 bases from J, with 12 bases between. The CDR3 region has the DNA TGTGCCAGCAGCGTAGGGGGACATACGTACCAAGAGACCCAGTACTTC. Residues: CASSVGGHTYQETQYF.

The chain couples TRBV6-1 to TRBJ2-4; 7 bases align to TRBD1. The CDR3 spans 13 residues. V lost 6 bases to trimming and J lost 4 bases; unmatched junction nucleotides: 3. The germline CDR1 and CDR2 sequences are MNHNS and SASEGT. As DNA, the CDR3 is TGTGCCAGCAGGCCGGGACAGAAAAACATTCAGTACTTC. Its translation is CASRPGQKNIQYF.

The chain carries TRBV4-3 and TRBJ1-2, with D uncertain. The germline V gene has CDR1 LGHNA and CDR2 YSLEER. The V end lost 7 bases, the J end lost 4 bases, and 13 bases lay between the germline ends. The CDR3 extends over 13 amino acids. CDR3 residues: CASTAGPSYGYTF. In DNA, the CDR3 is TGCGCCAGCACCGCAGGACCTTCCTATGGCTACACCTTC.

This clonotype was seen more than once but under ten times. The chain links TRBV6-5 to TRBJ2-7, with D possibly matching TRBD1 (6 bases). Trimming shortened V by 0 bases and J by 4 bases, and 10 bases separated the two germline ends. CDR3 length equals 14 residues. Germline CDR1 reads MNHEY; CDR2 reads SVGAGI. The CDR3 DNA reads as TGTGCCAGCAGTTACTCGAGTCAGGGGTACGAGCAGTACTTC. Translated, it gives CASSYSSQGYEQYF.

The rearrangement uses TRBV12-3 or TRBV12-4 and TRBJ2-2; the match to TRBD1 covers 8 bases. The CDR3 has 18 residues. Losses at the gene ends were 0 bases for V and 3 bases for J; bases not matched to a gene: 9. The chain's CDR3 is CASSLALGQDRDTGELFF. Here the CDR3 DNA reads TGTGCCAGCAGTTTAGCATTAGGCCAGGACAGGGACACCGGGGAGCTGTTTTTT.

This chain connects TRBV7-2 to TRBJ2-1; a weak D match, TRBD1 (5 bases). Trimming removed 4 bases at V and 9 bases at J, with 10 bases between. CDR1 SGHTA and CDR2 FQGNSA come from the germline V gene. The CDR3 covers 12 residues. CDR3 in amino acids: CASSSRVAEQFF. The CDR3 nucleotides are TGTGCCAGCAGCTCCAGGGTTGCTGAGCAGTTCTTC.

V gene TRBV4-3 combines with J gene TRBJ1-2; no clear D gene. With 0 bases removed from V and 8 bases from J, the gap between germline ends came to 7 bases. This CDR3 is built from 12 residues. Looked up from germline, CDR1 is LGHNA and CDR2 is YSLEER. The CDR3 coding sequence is TGCGCCAGCAGCCAAGAACATCGCGGCTACACCTTC. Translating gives CASSQEHRGYTF.

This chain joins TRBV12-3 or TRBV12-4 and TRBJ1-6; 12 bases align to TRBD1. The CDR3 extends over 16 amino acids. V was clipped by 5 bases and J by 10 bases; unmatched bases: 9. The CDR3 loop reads CASSRPPGQGASPLHF. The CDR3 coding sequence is TGTGCCAGCAGTCGACCCCCGGGACAGGGGGCGTCACCCCTCCACTTT.